The sequence of this T cell receptor (beta chain) was determined in a study of CD8 T cells in Susac syndrome. Reverse transcription used about 0.45 to 1 ug RNA and random hexamers. TCRdb passed the immunoSEQ multiplex PCR reads through MiXCR, listing each CDR3 protein once. The sample includes approximately 230,000 distinct CDR3 sequences, about 94% of them seen just once. TEMRA cells were FACS-enriched, unlike CD8+ and CD4+ T cells, which were negatively isolated. The CDR3 spans 15 residues. CDR1 is SGHRS, CDR2 YFSETQ, per germline. The ends were cut back, 3 bases at V and 4 bases at J, with 14 bases in the middle.

This rearrangement joins TRBV5-1 to TRBJ1-5; weak D call: TRBD1 (5 bases). The sequence was obtained from a human donor with multiple sclerosis. Sequenced: CD4+ T cells from PBMCs. The CDR3 loop reads CASSSGTGENQPQHF. The CDR3 DNA sequence: TGCGCCAGCAGCTCCGGGACGGGGGAAAATCAGCCCCAGCATTTT.